This TCR beta chain was sequenced in a study of blood T cell repertoires in COVID-19. V was clipped by 3 bases and J by 0 bases, with 11 bases between them. The CDR3 extends over 16 amino acids. Germline V lookup: CDR1 KGHSH, CDR2 LQKENI. TCRdb's copy holds only in-frame clones and misses some; the assay was immunoSEQ multiplex PCR. The table has a few hundred thousand clones, more than 85% seen once. Sequencing used peripheral blood. The TCR was taken from a woman in her 70s with active or convalescent COVID-19. The rearrangement uses TRBV18 and TRBJ2-2; D is possibly TRBD2 (7 bases). The CDR3 is CASSPVGGANTGELFF. In nucleotides, the CDR3 is TGTGCCAGCTCACCTGTAGGGGGGGCGAACACCGGGGAGCTGTTTTTT.